This T cell receptor beta chain was obtained from a study of shared clonotypes between healthy human individuals (dated by TCRdb to 2018 to 2021). Regarding the research as a whole: The cohort included three men and a couple of women between 18 and 49 years of age. For each donor, CD4 naive and CD4 memory were each run on three plates, CD8 naive on two plates, and CD8 memory on one plate. Blood TCR repertoires of 5 or 6 healthy adults were deeply sequenced to estimate repertoire size and the extent of clonotype sharing between individuals. To increase sequencing depth and limit assay-specific biases, TCR repertoire library preparation and sequencing were carried out by different laboratories using diverse techniques. Leukapheresis yielded between about 0.8 and 9.5 billion PBMCs per donor. The paper's findings and limits, for the study overall: When a handful of donors were compared, the shared fraction of clonotypes was 5% to 6.5% for naive CD4, 3.5% for naive CD8, 2% to 2.5% for memory CD4, and 0.4% for memory CD8. Pairwise subsampling indicated that sequencing depth was expected to affect the degree of clonotype sharing among donors. Compared with non-shared clonotypes, the clonotypes found in all four sorted-subset donors had higher generation probabilities. Larger estimated clonotype richness was generally found for naive subsets than for memory subsets. Sampling was limited to blood, and TCR repertoires in tissue likely differ from TCR repertoires in blood. Because the study included only a small number of donors, the genetic and exposure-history diversity represented was limited. Rarefaction of sorted-subset datasets indicated incomplete sequencing despite the large sequencing depth.

About this clone: Its antigen specificity is not known. Base qualities are not recorded, but no much larger clone differs from it by a single base.

V is cut back by 3 bases and J by 3 bases, with 4 bases in the junction unmatched. The CDR3 numbers 15 residues from cysteine through phenylalanine. Only the CDR3 DNA stays, 45 bases, in frame from base 1. Per the germline V gene, ENHRY is the CDR1 and SYGVKD is the CDR2. Using the deep immunoSEQ assay, multiplex PCR amplified TCR CDR3 regions from genomic DNA. Extracted genomic DNA from each cell subset was spread evenly across all wells of several immunoSEQ 96-well plates, with each plate serving as a replicate. For sorted subsets, each replicate PCR was loaded with about 200 ng genomic DNA, equivalent to 30,000 to 35,000 T cell genomes. Purified libraries were quantified with a Qubit 3.0 fluorometer, sized on a Bioanalyzer 2100, and re-quantified with the KAPA Library Quantification kit. Every immunoSEQ 96-well plate was sequenced on a dedicated single-read 150-cycle Illumina NextSeq 550 flow cell. For the original study's pipeline: Because the immunoSEQ output held only junctional sequences and lacked quality scores, the filtering could not match the filtering applied to full-length reads. To assign V/J genes and CDR3, sequences were annotated using PyIR, a Python wrapper for IgBLAST v1.9, with IMGT germline references. Reads were removed for weak V/J assignments (E-value above 1e-6), missing CDR3, stop codons, out-of-frame junctions, or ambiguous translated residues. A V3J clonotype was defined by an identical inferred V gene, J gene, and CDR3 amino acid sequence. The percentage overlap between two repertoires was calculated by dividing the number of shared unique clonotypes by the size of the smaller repertoire. Three approaches were used to assess repertoire richness: RTK rarefaction, the Chao1 estimator, and Recon v2.1 estimates of unobserved clonotypes. OLGA was used to compute generation probabilities for all TCRbeta clonotypes that the gDNA method yielded from a few donors. What TCRdb holds here is the immuneACCESS table cut down to in-frame rearrangements. Part of the clones is not present; checked against another copy, under half of the missing clones reflect an unresolved V gene, and the others are unexplained. The V and J calls and clone size were taken over from that table, and D and trimming were inferred from the DNA. The table for this sample lists 2 million to 2.5 million clones; almost 96% of them were counted only once. The top ten hold roughly 0.13% of the sample.

Healthy HIV-negative adults with no recently reported acute infections or vaccinations were included as donors. All donors were Caucasian adults living in Nashville, Tennessee, USA. CD4+ T cells were enriched through magnetic negative selection, after which naive cells were positively selected on CD45RA and the remaining negative fraction served as the memory subset. Blood was collected by leukapheresis, and PBMCs were isolated by Ficoll-Histopaque density gradient centrifugation and then cryopreserved in liquid nitrogen vapor phase. Analytical flow cytometry was used to check the purity and quantity of each magnetically sorted T cell population. From each sorted fraction, genomic DNA was isolated and quantified by UV absorbance on a Nanodrop 2000c.

Material: naive CD4+ T cells sorted from blood. In the paper's terms, the cell subset or site label means: CD45RA+ positively selected. The TCR comes from a man younger than 35 in good health. Rearrangement joined TRBV10-3 to TRBJ1-4, with 7 bases aligning to TRBD1. The nucleotides are TGTGCCATCAGTGACAGGGGGTTGGCTAATGAAAAACTGTTTTTT. This yields the protein CAISDRGLANEKLFF.